This TCR beta chain was recorded in a study of T cell responses to AZD1222 COVID-19 vaccine. CDR1 is SGDLS, CDR2 YYNGEE, per germline. V shed 1 base and J shed 5 bases, with 18 bases lying between them. This CDR3 has 16 amino acids. Study outcomes and limitations: Females made up more of the donors, who were largely white British, and clonal diversity may have come out too low. Spike as a whole was targeted by vaccine-associated CD4 TCRs, dominant at 160-218 and 743-854.

Produced via immunoSEQ multiplex PCR; TCRdb's table is partial and in-frame only. The sample has 95,000 to 110,000 clones, 80% to 90% seen once. On this clone itself: Its antigen remains unidentified.

This sequence was found in an adult in good health. The specimen was peripheral blood, collected on day 0 of AZD1222 vaccination. The chain recombines TRBV9 with TRBJ2-5; TRBD2 is a possible D gene (6 bases). The CDR3 sequence: CASSVSPHSREETQYF. In nucleotides, the CDR3 is TGTGCCAGCAGCGTATCCCCACACTCTCGGGAGGAGACCCAGTACTTC.